This T cell receptor beta chain was identified during a study of cytomegalovirus exposure and HLA in healthy donors. Study outcomes and limitations: The classifier reportedly diagnosed cytomegalovirus status with high sensitivity and specificity. The dataset shows that most TCR sequences were rare, while some public TCRs occurred in many donors. Specific recognition of CMV antigens was confirmed in vitro for a few chains (all CMV-associated).

Worth noting for this clone: No antigen is known for it.

This CDR3 is built from 17 residues. CDR1 is MDHEN, CDR2 SYDVKM, per germline. V lost 6 bases, J lost 6 bases, and 17 bases stayed unmatched. The PCR used 60 Vbeta and 13 Jbeta primers. TCRdb keeps only in-frame clones here, not all; method: immunoSEQ multiplex PCR. The profile shows approximately 240,000 clones, 82% of them singletons. The chain joins TRBV28 to TRBJ2-3, with 8 bases identical to TRBD1. This TCR derives from a woman aged 40 to 55 in good health and CMV-seronegative. Material: PBMCs. Written as DNA, the CDR3 is TGTGCCAGCAGGCCGATCAGGGGGCGCGGTGAGTCGGATACGCAGTATTTT. Protein sequence: CASRPIRGRGESDTQYF.